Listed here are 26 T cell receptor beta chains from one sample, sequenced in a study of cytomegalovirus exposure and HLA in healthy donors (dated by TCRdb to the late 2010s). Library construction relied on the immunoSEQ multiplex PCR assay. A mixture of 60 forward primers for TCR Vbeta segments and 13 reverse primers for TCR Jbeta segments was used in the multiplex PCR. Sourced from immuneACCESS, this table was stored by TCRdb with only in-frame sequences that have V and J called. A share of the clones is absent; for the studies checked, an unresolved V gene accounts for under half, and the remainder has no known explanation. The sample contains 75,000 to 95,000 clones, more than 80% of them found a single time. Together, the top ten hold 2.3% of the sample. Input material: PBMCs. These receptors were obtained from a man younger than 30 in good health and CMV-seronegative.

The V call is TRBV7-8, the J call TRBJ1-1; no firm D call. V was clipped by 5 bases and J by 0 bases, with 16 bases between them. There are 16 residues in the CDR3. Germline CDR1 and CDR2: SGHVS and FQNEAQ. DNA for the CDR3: TGTGCCAGCAGCCCCGAGAGGGTTCCCGTGAACACTGAAGCTTTCTTT. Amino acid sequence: CASSPERVPVNTEAFF.

CDR3 amino acids: CASSQETPSSGRAYNEQFF. The CDR3 DNA reads TGCGCCAGCAGCCAAGAGACCCCGTCTAGCGGGAGGGCCTACAATGAGCAGTTCTTC. V is TRBV4-1 and J is TRBJ2-1; 12 positions match TRBD2. Per germline, CDR1 MGHRA and CDR2 YSYEKL. The CDR3 contains 19 residues. V lost 0 bases and J lost 2; bases outside the gene matches: 8.

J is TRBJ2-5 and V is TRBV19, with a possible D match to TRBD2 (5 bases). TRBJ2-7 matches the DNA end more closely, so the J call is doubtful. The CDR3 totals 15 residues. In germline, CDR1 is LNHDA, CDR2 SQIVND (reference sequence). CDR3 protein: CASSIAKAESYEQYF. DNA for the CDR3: TGTGCCAGTAGTATAGCCAAAGCGGAATCCTACGAGCAGTACTTC.

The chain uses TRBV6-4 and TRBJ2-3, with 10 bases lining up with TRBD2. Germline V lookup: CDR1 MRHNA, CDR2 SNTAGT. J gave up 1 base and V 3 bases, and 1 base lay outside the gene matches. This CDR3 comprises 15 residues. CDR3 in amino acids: CASSEGTSGTDTQYF. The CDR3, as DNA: TGTGCCAGCAGTGAAGGGACTAGCGGCACAGATACGCAGTATTTT.

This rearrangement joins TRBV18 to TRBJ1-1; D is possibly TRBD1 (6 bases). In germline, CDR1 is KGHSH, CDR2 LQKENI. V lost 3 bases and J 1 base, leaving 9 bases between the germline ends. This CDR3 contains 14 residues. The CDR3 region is CASSPGTSNTEAFF. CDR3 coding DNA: TGTGCCAGCTCACCCGGGACATCGAACACTGAAGCTTTCTTT.

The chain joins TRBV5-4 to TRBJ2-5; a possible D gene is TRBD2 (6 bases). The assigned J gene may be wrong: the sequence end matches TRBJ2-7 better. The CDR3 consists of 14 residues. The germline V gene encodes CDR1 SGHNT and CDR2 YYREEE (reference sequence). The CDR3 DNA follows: TGTGCCAGCAGCTTGGGTCAGGGAGGCTACGAGCAGTACTTC. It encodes CASSLGQGGYEQYF.

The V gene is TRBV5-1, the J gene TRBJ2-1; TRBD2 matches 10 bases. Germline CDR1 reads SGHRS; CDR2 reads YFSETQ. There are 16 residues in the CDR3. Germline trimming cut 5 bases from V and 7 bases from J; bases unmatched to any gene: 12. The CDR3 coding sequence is TGCGCCAGCAGTTCACCACAGACTAGCGGGTCAAATGAGCAGTTCTTC. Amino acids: CASSSPQTSGSNEQFF. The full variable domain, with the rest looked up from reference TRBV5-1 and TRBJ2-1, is KAGVTQTPRYLIKTRGQQVTLSCSPISGHRSVSWYQQTPGQGLQFLFEYFSETQRNKGNFPGRFSGRQFSNSRSEMNVSTLELGDSALYLCASSSPQTSGSNEQFFGPGTRLTVL.

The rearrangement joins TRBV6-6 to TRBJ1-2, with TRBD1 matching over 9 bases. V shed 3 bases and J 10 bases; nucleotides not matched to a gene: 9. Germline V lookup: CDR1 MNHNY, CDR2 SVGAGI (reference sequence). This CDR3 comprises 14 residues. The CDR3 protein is CASSYPGQGRTYTF. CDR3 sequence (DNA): TGTGCCAGCAGTTATCCCGGACAGGGGAGGACCTACACCTTC.

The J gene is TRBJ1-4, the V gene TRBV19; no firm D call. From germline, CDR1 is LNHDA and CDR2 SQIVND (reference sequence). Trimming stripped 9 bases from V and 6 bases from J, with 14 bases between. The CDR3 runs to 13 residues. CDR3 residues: CASALVRDEKLFF. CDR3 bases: TGTGCCAGCGCCCTAGTCCGGGATGAAAAACTGTTTTTT.

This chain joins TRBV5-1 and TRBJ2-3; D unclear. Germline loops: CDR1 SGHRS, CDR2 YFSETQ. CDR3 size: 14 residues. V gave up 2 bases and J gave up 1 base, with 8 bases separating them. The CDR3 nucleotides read TGCGCCAGCAGCTTATCTGTTCGCACAGATACGCAGTATTTT. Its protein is CASSLSVRTDTQYF.

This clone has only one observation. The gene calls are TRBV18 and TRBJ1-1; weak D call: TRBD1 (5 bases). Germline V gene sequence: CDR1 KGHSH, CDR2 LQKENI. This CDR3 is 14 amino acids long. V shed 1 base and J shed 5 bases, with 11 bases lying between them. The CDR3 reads CASSPQGLRTEAFF. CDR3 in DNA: TGTGCCAGCTCACCACAGGGGTTGCGGACTGAAGCTTTCTTT.

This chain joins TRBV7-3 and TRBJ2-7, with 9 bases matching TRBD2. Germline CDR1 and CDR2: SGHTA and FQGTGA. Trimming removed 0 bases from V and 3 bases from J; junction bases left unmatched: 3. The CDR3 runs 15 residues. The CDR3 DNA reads TGTGCCAGCAGCTTAACGGGCGGGAGGGGCTACGAGCAGTACTTC. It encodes CASSLTGGRGYEQYF.

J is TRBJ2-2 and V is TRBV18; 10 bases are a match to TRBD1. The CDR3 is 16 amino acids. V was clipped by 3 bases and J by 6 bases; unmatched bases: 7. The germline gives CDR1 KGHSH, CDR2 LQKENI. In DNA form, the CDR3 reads TGTGCCAGCTCACCGAGAAGGGACAGGGGTCCCGGGGAGCTGTTTTTT. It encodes CASSPRRDRGPGELFF.

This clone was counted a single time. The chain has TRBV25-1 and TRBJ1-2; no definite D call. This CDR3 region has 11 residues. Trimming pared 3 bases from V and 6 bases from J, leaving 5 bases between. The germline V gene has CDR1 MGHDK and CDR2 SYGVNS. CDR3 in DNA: TGTGCCAGCAGTGAGTCTAATGGCTACACCTTC. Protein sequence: CASSESNGYTF.

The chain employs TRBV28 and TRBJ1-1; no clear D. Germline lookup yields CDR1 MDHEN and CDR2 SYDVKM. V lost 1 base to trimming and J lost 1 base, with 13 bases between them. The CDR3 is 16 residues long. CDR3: CASSLFGQLKNTEAFF. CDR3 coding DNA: TGTGCCAGCAGTTTATTTGGGCAGCTTAAGAACACTGAAGCTTTCTTT.

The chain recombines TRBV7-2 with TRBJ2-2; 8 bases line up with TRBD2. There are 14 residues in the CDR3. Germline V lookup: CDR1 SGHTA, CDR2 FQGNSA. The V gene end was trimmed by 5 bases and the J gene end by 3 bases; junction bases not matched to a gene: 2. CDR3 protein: CASSRAGDTGELFF. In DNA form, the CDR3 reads TGTGCCAGCAGCCGAGCGGGAGACACCGGGGAGCTGTTTTTT.

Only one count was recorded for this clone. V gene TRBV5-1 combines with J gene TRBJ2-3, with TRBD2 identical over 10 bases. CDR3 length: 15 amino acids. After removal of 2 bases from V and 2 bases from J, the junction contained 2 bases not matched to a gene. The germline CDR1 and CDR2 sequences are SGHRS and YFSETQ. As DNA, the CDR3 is TGCGCCAGCAGCTTTACTAGCGGGAACACAGATACGCAGTATTTT. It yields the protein CASSFTSGNTDTQYF.

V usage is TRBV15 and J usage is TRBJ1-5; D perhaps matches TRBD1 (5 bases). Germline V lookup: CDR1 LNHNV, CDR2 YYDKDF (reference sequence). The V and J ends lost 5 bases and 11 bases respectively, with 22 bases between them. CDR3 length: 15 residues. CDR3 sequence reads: CATSGLRVSGEAQHF. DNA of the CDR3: TGTGCCACCAGCGGATTGAGGGTATCGGGGGAGGCCCAGCATTTT. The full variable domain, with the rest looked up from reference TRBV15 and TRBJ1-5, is DAMVIQNPRYQVTQFGKPVTLSCSQTLNHNVMYWYQQKSSQAPKLLFHYYDKDFNNEADTPDNFQSRRPNTSFCFLDIRSPGLGDTAMYLCATSGLRVSGEAQHFGDGTRLSIL.

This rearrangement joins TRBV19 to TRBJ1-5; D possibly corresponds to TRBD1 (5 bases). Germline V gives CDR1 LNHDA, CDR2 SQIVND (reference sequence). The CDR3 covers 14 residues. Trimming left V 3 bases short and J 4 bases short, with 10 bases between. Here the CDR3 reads CASSILGGNQPQHF. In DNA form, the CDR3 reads TGTGCCAGTAGTATTTTGGGGGGGAATCAGCCCCAGCATTTT.

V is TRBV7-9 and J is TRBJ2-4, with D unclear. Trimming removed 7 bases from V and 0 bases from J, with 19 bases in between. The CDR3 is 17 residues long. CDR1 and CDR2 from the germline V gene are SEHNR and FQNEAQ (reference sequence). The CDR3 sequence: CASTSKPAGIAKNIQYF. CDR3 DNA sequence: TGTGCCAGCACCTCAAAACCAGCAGGCATAGCCAAAAACATTCAGTACTTC.

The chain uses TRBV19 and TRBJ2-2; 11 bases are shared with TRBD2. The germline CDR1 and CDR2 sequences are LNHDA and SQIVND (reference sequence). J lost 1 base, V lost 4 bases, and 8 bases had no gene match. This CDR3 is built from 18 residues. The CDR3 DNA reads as TGTGCCAGTAGTACTGGACGCGGACTAGCGGGGAACACCGGGGAGCTGTTTTTT. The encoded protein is CASSTGRGLAGNTGELFF.

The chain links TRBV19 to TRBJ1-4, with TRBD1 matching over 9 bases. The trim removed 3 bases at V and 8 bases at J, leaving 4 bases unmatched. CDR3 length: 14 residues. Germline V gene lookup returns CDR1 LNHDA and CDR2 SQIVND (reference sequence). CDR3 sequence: CASSIRTGVEKLFF. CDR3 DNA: TGTGCCAGTAGTATCCGGACAGGGGTCGAAAAACTGTTTTTT. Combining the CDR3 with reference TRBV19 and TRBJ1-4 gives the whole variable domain DGGITQSPKYLFRKEGQNVTLSCEQNLNHDAMYWYRQDPGQGLRLIYYSQIVNDFQKGDIAEGYSVSREKKESFPLTVTSAQKNPTAFYLCASSIRTGVEKLFFGSGTQLSVL.

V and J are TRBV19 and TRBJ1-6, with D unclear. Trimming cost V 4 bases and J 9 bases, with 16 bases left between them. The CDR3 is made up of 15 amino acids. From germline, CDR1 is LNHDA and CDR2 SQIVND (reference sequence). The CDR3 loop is CASSSSRGGISPLHF. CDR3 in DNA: TGTGCCAGTAGTAGTTCACGGGGAGGGATTTCACCCCTCCACTTT.

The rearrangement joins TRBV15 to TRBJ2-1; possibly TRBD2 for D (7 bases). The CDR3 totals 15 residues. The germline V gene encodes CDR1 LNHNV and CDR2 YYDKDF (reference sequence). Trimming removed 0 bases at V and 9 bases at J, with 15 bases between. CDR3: CATSRDRGAPGEQFF. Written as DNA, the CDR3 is TGTGCCACCAGCAGAGATCGGGGGGCGCCAGGTGAGCAGTTCTTC.

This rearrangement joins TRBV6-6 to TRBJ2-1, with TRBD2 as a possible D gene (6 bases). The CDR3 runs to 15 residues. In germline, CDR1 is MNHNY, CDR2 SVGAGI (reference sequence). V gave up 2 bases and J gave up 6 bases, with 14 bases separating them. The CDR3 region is CASSYAAGTGNEQFF. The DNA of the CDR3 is TGTGCCAGCAGTTACGCGGCGGGAACAGGCAATGAGCAGTTCTTC.

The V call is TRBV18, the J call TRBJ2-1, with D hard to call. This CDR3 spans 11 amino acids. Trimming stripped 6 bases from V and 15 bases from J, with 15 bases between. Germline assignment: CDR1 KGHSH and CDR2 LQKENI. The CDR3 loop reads CASSNQVQRFF. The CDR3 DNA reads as TGTGCCAGCTCGAACCAAGTTCAGCGGTTCTTC.